This section outlines one TCR beta chain sequence together with its context. These data originate in a study of control samples from healthy donors and cancer patients. The data were produced by immunoSEQ multiplex PCR, yet TCRdb's version contains in-frame clones alone and is incomplete. The sample gives 100,000 to 150,000 clones, about 90% of which show up once; around 2% is in the top ten. The CDR3 loop spans 15 amino acids. V gave up 5 bases and J gave up 0 bases, with 14 bases separating them. Per germline, CDR1 MDHEN and CDR2 SYDVKM. The chain is built from TRBV28 and TRBJ2-7; possible D gene TRBD2, 7 bases. Sequenced sample: blood. The clonotype was recovered from a man aged 18 to 29 in good health. CDR3 loop: CASSAAAGASYEQYF. The DNA for the CDR3 is TGTGCCAGCAGTGCCGCGGCGGGGGCCTCCTACGAGCAGTACTTC.